Listed below are T cell receptor beta chains from one sample, sequenced in a study of blood T cell repertoires in COVID-19. This table comes from immunoSEQ multiplex PCR, and its TCRdb copy is limited to in-frame clones, with some not included. The table records some 200,000 clones, over 75% of them present only once. The material sequenced was peripheral blood. These TCRs come from a woman aged 35 to 49 with acute or convalescent COVID-19. The CDR3 runs from the conserved cysteine through the conserved F or W. Each record gives: D gene, V gene, J gene, clone size, CDR3 protein, CDR3 DNA. D genes are given only for firm matches. Only some rows state a clone size, as once, few, many or a class for expanded clones.

>.|TRBV30|TRBJ1-4|.
CAWSVGQGNEKLFF
TGTGCCTGGAGTGTAGGGCAGGGTAATGAAAAACTGTTTTTT
>.|TRBV6-5|TRBJ1-1|.
CASSPQTVTEAFF
TGTGCCAGCAGTCCACAGACAGTAACCGAAGCTTTCTTT
>.|TRBV12-5|TRBJ2-2|.
CASGLPSFKTTANTGELFF
TGTGCTAGTGGTTTGCCCTCCTTTAAAACCACAGCGAACACCGGGGAGCTGTTTTTT
>.|TRBV5-4|TRBJ1-1|.
CASTRGAGKNTEAFF
TGTGCCAGCACCCGGGGGGCAGGCAAGAACACTGAAGCTTTCTTT
>TRBD1|TRBV6-6|TRBJ1-6|once
CASSLGQGGSPLHF
TGTGCCAGCAGTCTCGGACAGGGTGGTTCACCCCTCCACTTT
>TRBD1|TRBV28|TRBJ2-1|.
CASTQRQGARNEQFF
TGTGCCAGCACCCAAAGACAGGGGGCTAGGAATGAGCAGTTCTTC
>.|TRBV2|TRBJ1-3|once
CASRSSGNTIYF
TGTGCCAGCAGGAGCTCTGGAAACACCATATATTTT
>TRBD1|TRBV5-8|TRBJ1-1|.
CASSTLITGGMFEAFF
TGTGCCAGCAGCACCTTAATAACAGGGGGTATGTTTGAAGCTTTCTTT
>TRBD1|TRBV10-3|TRBJ1-1|once
CAIKPDRGKTEAFF
TGTGCCATAAAGCCGGACAGGGGAAAAACTGAAGCTTTCTTT
>.|TRBV3-1/TRBV3-2|TRBJ2-3|.
CASSLRDFTDTQYF
TGTGCCAGCAGCCTGCGGGACTTCACAGATACGCAGTATTTT
>.|TRBV4-2|TRBJ1-5|.
CASSQVAEGPQHF
TGTGCCAGCAGCCAAGTGGCAGAGGGGCCCCAGCATTTT
>TRBD1|TRBV7-9|TRBJ1-2|few
CASSDGTDFNYGYTF
TGTGCCAGCAGCGACGGGACAGATTTTAACTATGGCTACACCTTC
>.|TRBV12-3/TRBV12-4|TRBJ1-2|.
CATRVGDYGYTF
TGTGCCACCCGGGTTGGAGACTATGGCTACACCTTC
>TRBD1|TRBV4-1|TRBJ1-6|.
CASSPTGQSSYNSPLHF
TGCGCCAGCAGCCCGACAGGGCAAAGCTCCTATAATTCACCCCTCCACTTT
>.|TRBV28|TRBJ2-4|.
CASSLRAWDSKNIQYF
TGTGCCAGCAGTTTAAGGGCCTGGGACTCCAAAAACATTCAGTACTTC
>.|TRBV5-4|TRBJ1-6|.
CASSFGGVRIASPLHF
TGTGCCAGCAGCTTCGGAGGGGTTAGGATTGCCTCACCCCTCCACTTT
>TRBD2|TRBV5-4|TRBJ2-5|.
CASSFERGLSQETQYF
TGTGCCAGCAGCTTCGAGCGGGGGTTATCCCAAGAGACCCAGTACTTC
>TRBD1|TRBV2|TRBJ1-5|.
CASSPQGARGQPQHF
TGTGCCAGCAGCCCCCAGGGGGCCAGGGGTCAGCCCCAGCATTTT
>.|TRBV5-1|TRBJ1-5|.
CASSLDSGNQPQHF
TGCGCCAGCAGCTTGGACAGTGGCAATCAGCCCCAGCATTTT
>.|TRBV29-1|TRBJ2-3|.
CSASGTSLVTDTQYF
TGCAGCGCTTCCGGGACTTCACTCGTCACAGATACGCAGTATTTT
>.|TRBV2|TRBJ2-5|few
CASQNTRNLETQYF
TGTGCCAGCCAGAACACGCGGAACTTAGAGACCCAGTACTTC
>TRBD1|TRBV10-3|TRBJ1-2|.
CAISPSTGDGYTF
TGTGCCATCAGTCCCTCGACAGGGGATGGCTACACCTTC
>.|TRBV6-4|TRBJ2-1|once
CASSDSLGSQLFF
TGTGCCAGCAGTGACTCTTTGGGGAGTCAACTGTTCTTC
>.|TRBV27|TRBJ1-5|.
CASSLSLGHHQPQHF
TGTGCCAGCAGTTTATCATTGGGACACCACCAGCCCCAGCATTTT
>.|TRBV30|TRBJ1-5|.
CAWSGGLYQPQHF
TGTGCCTGGAGTGGGGGACTTTACCAGCCCCAGCATTTT
>TRBD1|TRBV5-1|TRBJ1-2|.
CASSFYDRGGYTF
TGCGCCAGCAGCTTCTATGACAGGGGTGGCTACACCTTC
>TRBD2|TRBV11-2|TRBJ2-5|.
CASSLVPAGGLETQYF
TGTGCCAGCAGCTTAGTCCCAGCGGGGGGACTGGAGACCCAGTACTTC
>TRBD1|TRBV14|TRBJ1-2|.
CASSQNTGGYYGYTF
TGTGCCAGCAGCCAAAATACAGGGGGCTACTATGGCTACACCTTC
>.|TRBV18|TRBJ1-2|.
CASSPDDGVMNYGYTF
TGTGCCAGCTCACCAGACGACGGAGTTATGAACTATGGCTACACCTTC